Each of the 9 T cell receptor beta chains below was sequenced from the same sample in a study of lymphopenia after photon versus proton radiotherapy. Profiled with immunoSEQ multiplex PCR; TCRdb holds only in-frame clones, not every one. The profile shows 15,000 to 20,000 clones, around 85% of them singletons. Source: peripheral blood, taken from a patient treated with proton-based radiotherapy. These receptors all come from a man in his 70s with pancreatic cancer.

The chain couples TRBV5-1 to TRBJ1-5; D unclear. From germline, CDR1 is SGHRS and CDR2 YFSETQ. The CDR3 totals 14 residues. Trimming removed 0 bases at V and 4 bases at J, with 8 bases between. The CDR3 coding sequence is TGCGCCAGCAGCTTGGCCCCACAGAATCAGCCCCAGCATTTT. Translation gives CASSLAPQNQPQHF.

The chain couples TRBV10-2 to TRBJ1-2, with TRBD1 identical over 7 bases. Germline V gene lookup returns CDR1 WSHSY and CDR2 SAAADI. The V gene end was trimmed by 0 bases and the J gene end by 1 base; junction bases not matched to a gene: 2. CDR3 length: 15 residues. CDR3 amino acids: CASSESHRGNYGYTF. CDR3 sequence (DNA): TGCGCCAGCAGTGAGTCACACAGGGGTAACTATGGCTACACCTTC.

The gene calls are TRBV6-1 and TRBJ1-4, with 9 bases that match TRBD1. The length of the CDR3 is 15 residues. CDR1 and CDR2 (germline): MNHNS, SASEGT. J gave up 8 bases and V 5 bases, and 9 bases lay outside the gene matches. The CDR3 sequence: CASSPNRGLWEKLFF. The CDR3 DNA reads TGTGCCAGCAGTCCAAACAGGGGGCTGTGGGAAAAACTGTTTTTT.

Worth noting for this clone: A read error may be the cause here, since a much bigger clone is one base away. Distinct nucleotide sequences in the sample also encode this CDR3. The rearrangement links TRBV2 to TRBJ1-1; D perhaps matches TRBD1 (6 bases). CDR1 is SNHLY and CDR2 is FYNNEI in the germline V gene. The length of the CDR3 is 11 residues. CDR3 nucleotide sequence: TGTGCCAGCAGTGTTACAGGGAACGCTTTTTTT. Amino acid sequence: CASSVTGNAFF.

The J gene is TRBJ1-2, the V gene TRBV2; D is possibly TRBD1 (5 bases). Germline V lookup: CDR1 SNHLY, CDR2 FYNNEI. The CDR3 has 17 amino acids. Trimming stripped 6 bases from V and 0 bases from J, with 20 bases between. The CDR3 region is CASRTGTLPRTNYGYTF. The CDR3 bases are TGTGCCAGCAGAACCGGGACCCTACCGAGGACTAACTATGGCTACACCTTC.

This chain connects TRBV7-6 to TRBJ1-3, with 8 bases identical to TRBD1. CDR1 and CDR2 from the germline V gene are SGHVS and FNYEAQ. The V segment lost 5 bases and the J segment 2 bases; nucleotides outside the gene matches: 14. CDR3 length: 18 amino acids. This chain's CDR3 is CASSRTPTVRGPGNTIYF. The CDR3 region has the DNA TGTGCCAGCAGCCGAACCCCGACCGTCAGGGGGCCTGGAAACACCATATATTTT.

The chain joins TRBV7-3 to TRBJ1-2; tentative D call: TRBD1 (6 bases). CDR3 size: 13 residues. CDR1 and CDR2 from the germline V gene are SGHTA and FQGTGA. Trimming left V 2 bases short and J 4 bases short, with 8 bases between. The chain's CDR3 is CASSLGGAYGYTF. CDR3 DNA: TGTGCCAGCAGCTTAGGGGGGGCCTATGGCTACACCTTC.

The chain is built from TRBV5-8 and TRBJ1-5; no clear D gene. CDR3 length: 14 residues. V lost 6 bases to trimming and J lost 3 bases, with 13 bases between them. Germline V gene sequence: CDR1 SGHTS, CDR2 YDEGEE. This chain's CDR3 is CASTRGLNNQPQHF. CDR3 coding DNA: TGTGCCAGCACCCGTGGATTAAACAATCAGCCCCAGCATTTT.

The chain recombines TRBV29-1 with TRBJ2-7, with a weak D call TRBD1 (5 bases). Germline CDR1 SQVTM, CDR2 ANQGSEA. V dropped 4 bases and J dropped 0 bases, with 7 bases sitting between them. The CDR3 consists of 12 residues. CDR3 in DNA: TGCAGCGTTGTCGACAGCTCCTACGAGCAGTACTTC. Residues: CSVVDSSYEQYF.